The T cell receptor beta chain under discussion was sequenced for a study of sequential checkpoint blockade in melanoma. Study-wide context: First-line arms were nivolumab then ipilimumab, or the reverse, randomized 1:1. Maintenance nivolumab came after either treatment sequence.

CDR3 size: 16 residues. Looked up from germline, CDR1 is SGHRS and CDR2 is YFSETQ. J was trimmed by 4 bases and V by 4 bases; bases with no gene match: 10. Sample treatment: randomized to nivolumab then ipilimumab (arm A) or the reverse (arm B). DNA-damaging chemotherapy had not been given to any patient beforehand. The protocol was immunoSEQ multiplex PCR, while the TCRdb copy is restricted to in-frame clones and leaves out a portion. The top ten clones hold over 20% of a sample with about 20,000 clones, 73% of them seen once. Source: CD8+ T cells sorted from blood (inferred from file names), taken from a patient given nivolumab and ipilimumab in sequence. The source of this sequence is a human donor with melanoma. This sequence joins TRBV5-1 and TRBJ2-3, with TRBD2 matching 9 bases. The CDR3 sequence is CASSPQAGGKSDTQYF. In DNA, the CDR3 is TGCGCCAGCAGCCCCCAGGCGGGGGGGAAGTCAGATACGCAGTATTTT.